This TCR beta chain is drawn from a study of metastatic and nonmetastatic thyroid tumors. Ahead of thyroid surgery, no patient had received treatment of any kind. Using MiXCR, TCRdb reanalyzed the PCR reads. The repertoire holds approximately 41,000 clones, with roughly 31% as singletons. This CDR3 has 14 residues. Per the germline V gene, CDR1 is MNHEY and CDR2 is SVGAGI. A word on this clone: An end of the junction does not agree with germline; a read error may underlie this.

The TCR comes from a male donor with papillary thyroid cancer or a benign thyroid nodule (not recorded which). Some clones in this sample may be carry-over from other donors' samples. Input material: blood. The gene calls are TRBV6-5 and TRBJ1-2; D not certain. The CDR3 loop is CASSSGPTRYCYTF. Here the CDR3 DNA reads TGTGCCAGCAGTTCTGGGCCGACCCGCTATTGCTACACCTTC.